The 2 T cell receptor beta chains given below trace back to one sample, sequenced in a study of blood T cell repertoires in COVID-19. The assay was immunoSEQ multiplex PCR, and TCRdb's table has in-frame clones only and misses some. Here the sample spans 410,000 or so clones, 86% being singletons. Sequenced input: peripheral blood. These receptors were obtained from a woman aged 30 to 39 with active or convalescent COVID-19.

The chain employs TRBV4-1 and TRBJ2-5, with 7 bases aligning to TRBD1. Germline V gene sequence: CDR1 MGHRA, CDR2 YSYEKL. V was pared by 3 bases and J by 2 bases, with 18 bases of the junction left unmatched. This CDR3 is 19 amino acids long. The CDR3: CASSQGLRGSRVGQETQYF. CDR3 DNA: TGCGCCAGCAGCCAGGGTCTCAGGGGGTCACGGGTGGGGCAAGAGACCCAGTACTTC.

The rearrangement joins TRBV18 to TRBJ2-1, with 10 bases fitting TRBD2. The CDR3 extends over 17 amino acids. Unmatched junction bases numbered 11, after V lost 1 base and J lost 8 bases. CDR1 and CDR2 (germline): KGHSH, LQKENI. This CDR3 is CASSPQESSGRSDEQFF. CDR3 DNA: TGTGCCAGCTCACCACAGGAGAGTAGCGGGAGGTCCGATGAGCAGTTCTTC.